These 20 T cell receptor beta chains share one sample of origin, sequenced in a study of T cells after yellow fever vaccination. TCRdb reprocessed the 5' RACE reads with MiXCR, giving one entry per CDR3 protein. This table has 350,000 or so distinct CDR3 sequences, roughly 8.4% appearing once. Sample: PBMCs, taken more than 35 days after the first yellow fever vaccination. These receptors were taken from a man aged 18 to 30 who received the YFV17D yellow fever vaccine.

In its sample, this clonotype was seen many times. The chain combines TRBV20-1 with TRBJ1-2; D is undetermined. V shed 5 bases and J shed 8 bases, with 21 bases lying between them. Germline CDR1 is DFQATT and CDR2 is SNEGSKA (reference sequence). CDR3 size: 14 residues. The CDR3 region has the DNA TGCAGTGCTCGCGAGACTGGGAGTCTAGAGGGCTACACCTTC. It is translated as CSARETGSLEGYTF.

As concerns this clonotype: Mismatch with germline at one junction end may stem from a read error. The rearrangement uses TRBV7-2 and TRBJ2-5; unclear D gene. CDR1 is SGHTA and CDR2 is FQGNSA in the germline V gene. The CDR3 spans 14 residues. CDR3 region: CASSLAAVQESQYF. The CDR3 nucleotides are TGTGCCAGCAGCTTAGCTGCTGTACAAGAGAGCCAGTACTTC.

The rearrangement joins TRBV5-1 to TRBJ2-1; TRBD1 aligns across 7 bases. V shed 4 bases and J 16 bases; nucleotides not matched to a gene: 23. Germline V gene data show CDR1 as SGHRS and CDR2 as YFSETQ. This CDR3 spans 16 amino acids. The CDR3 bases are TGCGCCAGCAGCGGAACCAGAGAGGACAGGCCCTTAGTTCCTTTCTTC. Protein product: CASSGTREDRPLVPFF.

The V gene is TRBV12-3 or TRBV12-4, the J gene TRBJ1-4, with 9 bases identical to TRBD1. With V trimmed by 6 bases and J by 11 bases, 10 bases remained unmatched. The CDR3 sequence is 14 residues long. The CDR3 DNA sequence: TGTGCCAGCAGCACGGGACAGGGACTCGTGAAACTGTTTTTT. Encoded protein: CASSTGQGLVKLFF.

This clonotype was seen a few times. The V and J genes are TRBV12-3 or TRBV12-4 and TRBJ2-7; the match to TRBD1 covers 7 bases. The CDR3 is made up of 13 amino acids. With 6 bases clipped from V and 6 bases from J, the junction kept 8 bases outside the gene matches. CDR3 nucleotide sequence: TGTGCCAGCAGCCTAAGGGCAGGGGGCGAGCAGTACTTC. Encoded protein: CASSLRAGGEQYF.

This clonotype was seen only a few times. A much larger clone sits a single nucleotide away, making a read error possible. Here the CDR3 reads CASSLVGGEVQYV. In DNA form, the CDR3 reads TGTGCCAGCAGCTTAGTTGGGGGCGAAGTGCAGTACGTC. The rearrangement links TRBV11-2 to TRBJ2-7, with D possibly matching TRBD1 (6 bases). The V and J ends lost 1 base and 9 bases respectively, with 13 bases between them. Germline-derived CDR1 and CDR2 are SGHAT and FQNNGV. The CDR3 spans 13 residues.

The chain combines TRBV4-3 with TRBJ1-5; 9 nucleotides agree with TRBD1. J was trimmed by 6 bases and V by 4 bases; bases with no gene match: 13. There are 17 residues in the CDR3. From germline, CDR1 is LGHNA and CDR2 YSLEER. DNA of the CDR3: TGCGCCAGCAGCCCCGGGACAGGGAGCAGCGTCGGTCAGCCCCAGCATTTT. The encoded protein is CASSPGTGSSVGQPQHF.

This sequence joins TRBV7-2 and TRBJ1-1, with a weak D call TRBD1 (5 bases). Trimming pared 4 bases from V and 1 base from J, leaving 13 bases between. The CDR3 sequence is 15 residues long. Per germline, CDR1 SGHTA and CDR2 FQGNSA. The CDR3 nucleotides are TGTGCCAGCAGCTCGATGTCCCAGGGGAACACTGAAGCTTTCTTT. Its protein is CASSSMSQGNTEAFF.

In its sample, this clonotype was seen a few times. This chain uses TRBV7-3 with TRBJ2-1; unclear D gene. The CDR3 has 17 residues. With 5 bases removed from V and 4 bases from J, the gap between germline ends came to 21 bases. Germline assignment: CDR1 SGHTA and CDR2 FQGTGA. The DNA for the CDR3 is TGTGCCAGCAGCCCAGGTTCGGGTCGTATAATGTACAATGAGCAGTTCTTC. It codes for CASSPGSGRIMYNEQFF.

Only a few counts were recorded for this clonotype. The chain uses TRBV9 and TRBJ2-5; either TRBD1 or TRBD2 may supply D (5 bases each). The CDR3 runs 15 residues. Germline CDR1 is SGDLS and CDR2 is YYNGEE. V was trimmed by 0 bases and J by 1 base, leaving 10 bases between them. CDR3 sequence: CASSVGQGVQETQYF. CDR3 DNA: TGTGCCAGCAGCGTAGGTCAGGGAGTCCAAGAGACCCAGTACTTC.

In this sample, this clonotype turned up a few times. The chain recombines TRBV5-4 with TRBJ2-5, with D possibly being TRBD2 (5 bases). This CDR3 comprises 16 residues. The germline V and J ends were trimmed by 0 bases and 0 bases, with 12 bases remaining between them. Germline CDR1 is SGHNT and CDR2 is YYREEE (reference sequence). The CDR3, as DNA: TGTGCCAGCAGCTTGGTAGGGCGGGCGAACCAAGAGACCCAGTACTTC. Amino acids: CASSLVGRANQETQYF.

This clonotype was counted a few times. The rearrangement joins TRBV28 to TRBJ1-4; TRBD1 matches 7 bases. V lost 4 bases, J lost 5 bases, and 7 bases stayed unmatched. This CDR3 spans 15 amino acids. Germline values: CDR1 MDHEN, CDR2 SYDVKM. In DNA form, the CDR3 reads TGTGCCAGCAGTTCTGGGACAGCTCAAAATGAAAAACTGTTTTTT. It specifies CASSSGTAQNEKLFF. The complete variable domain, with remaining parts taken from reference TRBV28 and TRBJ1-4, reads DVKVTQSSRYLVKRTGEKVFLECVQDMDHENMFWYRQDPGLGLRLIYFSYDVKMKEKGDIPEGYSVSREKKERFSLILESASTNQTSMYLCASSSGTAQNEKLFFGSGTQLSVL.

This clonotype has a handful of counts. The chain recombines TRBV11-2 with TRBJ1-1; D may be TRBD1 (5 bases). CDR1 and CDR2 (germline): SGHAT, FQNNGV. V lost 3 bases and J 1 base, leaving 21 bases between the germline ends. The CDR3 has 18 residues. The chain's CDR3 is CASSLGGDGTPGNTEAFF. In DNA form, the CDR3 reads TGTGCCAGCAGCTTGGGGGGAGACGGAACTCCGGGGAACACTGAAGCTTTCTTT.

This clonotype was seen a handful of times. The chain joins TRBV4-1 to TRBJ2-3; 7 bases line up with TRBD2. The CDR3 spans 15 residues. V gave up 0 bases and J gave up 1 base; unmatched junction bases: 1. Germline CDR1 and CDR2: MGHRA and YSYEKL. The CDR3, as DNA: TGCGCCAGCAGCCAAGAAAGCGGGGGCACAGATACGCAGTATTTT. This sequence encodes CASSQESGGTDTQYF.

This clonotype was recorded at least ten times. The chain joins TRBV4-2 to TRBJ2-2, with D possibly being TRBD2 (5 bases). Germline V gene sequence: CDR1 LGHNA, CDR2 YNFKEQ. This CDR3 spans 15 amino acids. V was cut by 5 bases and J by 0 bases, with 10 bases left in between. CDR3 sequence: CASSAGVSNTGELFF. In nucleotides, the CDR3 is TGTGCCAGCAGCGCCGGGGTCTCGAACACCGGGGAGCTGTTTTTT.

This chain uses TRBV29-1 with TRBJ2-2; D gene ambiguous. CDR3 length: 14 amino acids. Germline-derived CDR1 and CDR2 are SQVTM and ANQGSEA. Trimming removed 5 bases from V and 0 bases from J, with 10 bases in between. The chain's CDR3 is CSVHSPTNTGELFF. CDR3 DNA sequence: TGCAGCGTTCATAGTCCAACGAACACCGGGGAGCTGTTTTTT.

This clonotype occurred a few times. V gene TRBV20-1 combines with J gene TRBJ2-3; 9 bases agree with TRBD2. This CDR3 has 14 residues. CDR1 is DFQATT and CDR2 is SNEGSKA in the germline V gene (reference sequence). Trimming at V came to 6 bases and at J to 7 bases, leaving 11 bases not matched to a gene. In nucleotides, the CDR3 is TGCAGTGCCCTTGTTCCGGGACTAGCTCATACGCAGTATTTT. Translation: CSALVPGLAHTQYF.

This chain joins TRBV9 and TRBJ1-6; the D gene is possibly TRBD1 (6 bases). The germline V gene encodes CDR1 SGDLS and CDR2 YYNGEE. V gave up 4 bases and J gave up 9 bases, with 17 bases separating them. The CDR3 has 15 residues. DNA for the CDR3: TGTGCCAGCAGCCCGACGGACAGAGTTAGTTCACCCCTCCACTTT. Translating it yields CASSPTDRVSSPLHF.

The chain combines TRBV5-1 with TRBJ1-3; D possibly corresponds to TRBD1 (5 bases). The CDR3 is 15 amino acids. Germline CDR1 and CDR2: SGHRS and YFSETQ. Trimming stripped 4 bases from V and 4 bases from J, with 15 bases between. The CDR3 sequence: CASSPSDNSGNTIYF. Written as DNA, the CDR3 is TGCGCCAGCAGCCCTTCGGACAATTCAGGAAACACCATATATTTT.

In this sample, this clonotype turned up many times. The J gene is TRBJ2-7, the V gene TRBV5-1; D might be TRBD1 (6 bases). Germline V lookup: CDR1 SGHRS, CDR2 YFSETQ. CDR3 length equals 14 residues. The V and J ends lost 4 bases and 3 bases respectively, with 14 bases between them. This CDR3 reads CASSEGDGHYEQYV. The CDR3 bases are TGCGCCAGCAGCGAGGGGGACGGCCACTACGAGCAGTACGTC.